The clone carrying this T cell receptor (beta chain) was counted between two and nine times. The antigen remains undetermined. This entry comes from a study of early T cells in non-severe SARS-CoV-2 infection. Looking at the study overall: Sequencing of unsorted whole blood was done on bulk RNA, leaving chains unpaired. Study-wide results and limits: Sequences matched to VDJdb favored anti-spike CD8 responses, while private and CD4 specificities were missed.

Individual cDNA molecules received unique molecular identifiers during library preparation. From the 5' RACE reads, TCRdb called clonotypes with MiXCR, one entry per CDR3 protein. The repertoire has roughly 20,000 distinct CDR3 sequences, more than 5% of them found once; the top ten carry roughly 14%. The CDR3 length is 15 residues. Germline CDR1 is MNHEY and CDR2 is SMNVEV (reference sequence). V was shortened by 5 bases and J by 3 bases, with 11 bases between the two germline ends. V and J are TRBV27 and TRBJ2-6, with a possible D match to TRBD1 (6 bases). The sample in question was whole blood, obtained at baseline. This TCR was recovered from an adult who was a healthcare worker with PCR-confirmed SARS-CoV-2 infection or an uninfected control (not recorded which). CDR3 bases: TGTGCCAGCAGTATTAACAGGGTTGGGGCCAACGTCCTGACTTTC. Its translation: CASSINRVGANVLTF.